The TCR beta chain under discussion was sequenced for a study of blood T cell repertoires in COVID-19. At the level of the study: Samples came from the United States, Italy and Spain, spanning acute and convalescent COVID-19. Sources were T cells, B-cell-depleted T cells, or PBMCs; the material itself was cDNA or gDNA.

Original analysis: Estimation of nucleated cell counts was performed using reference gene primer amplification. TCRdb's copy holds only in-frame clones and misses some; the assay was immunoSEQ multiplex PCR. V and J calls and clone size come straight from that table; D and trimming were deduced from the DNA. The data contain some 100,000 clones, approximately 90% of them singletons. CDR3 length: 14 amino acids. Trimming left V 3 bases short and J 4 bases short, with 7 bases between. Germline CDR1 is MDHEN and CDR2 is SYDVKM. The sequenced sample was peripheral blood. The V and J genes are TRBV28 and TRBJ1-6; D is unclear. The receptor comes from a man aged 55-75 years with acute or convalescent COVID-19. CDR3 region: CASSFWRYNSPLHF. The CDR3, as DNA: TGTGCCAGCAGTTTCTGGCGGTATAATTCACCCCTCCACTTT.